The clone carrying this T cell receptor beta chain was counted only a few times. Sequence at one end of the junction differs from germline and may be a read error. One entry per CDR3 protein, called by TCRdb with MiXCR from the RT-PCR reads. The repertoire includes 390,000 or so distinct CDR3 sequences, more than 15% of them detected once, and 6% to 8% sits in the top ten. This entry belongs to a study of patients and donors after allogeneic stem cell transplantation. Per the germline V gene, CDR1 is SNHLY and CDR2 is FYNNEI. The CDR3 totals 11 residues. The sample was blood, either unsorted or a sorted T cell fraction (not recorded which). The origin of this receptor is a human donor who was either an allogeneic HSCT recipient or a stem cell or donor lymphocyte infusion donor (not recorded which). It is not recorded whose cells these are; they may come from a transplant donor. The V and J genes are TRBV2 and TRBJ2-5, with 7 bases that match TRBD2. The CDR3 coding sequence is TGCGCCAGCAGCGGGACGGAGACCCAGTACTTC. It translates to CASSGTETQYF.